Listed below are T cell receptor beta chains from one sample, sequenced in a study of blood T cell repertoires in COVID-19. Sequenced by immunoSEQ multiplex PCR; TCRdb stores in-frame clones only, minus some. This table has roughly 160,000 clones, under 90% appearing once. The sequenced sample was PBMCs or T cells enriched from blood (not recorded which). Receptor source: a man in his 60s who had recovered from COVID-19. The CDR3 runs from the conserved cysteine through the conserved F or W. Each record gives: V gene, D gene, J gene, CDR3 length, clone size, CDR3 DNA, CDR3 protein. D genes are given only for firm matches. Clone size is stated in some rows and not others, as once, few, many or a class when expanded.

TRBV19	NA	TRBJ2-6	13	NA	TGTGCCAGTAGTTACTCTGGGGCCAACGTCCTGACTTTC	CASSYSGANVLTF
TRBV28	NA	TRBJ2-3	14	NA	TGTGCCAGCAGCCCCGAGTATAGCACAGATACGCAGTATTTT	CASSPEYSTDTQYF
TRBV19	TRBD1	TRBJ1-6	16	NA	TGTGCCAGTAGTATGCCGGGAAGGGGGCTTAATTCACCCCTCCACTTT	CASSMPGRGLNSPLHF
TRBV19	TRBD2	TRBJ2-1	17	NA	TGTGCCAGTAGTAGACGGTCGGCGGGAGGGTCTCACAATGAGCAGTTCTTC	CASSRRSAGGSHNEQFF
TRBV5-6	NA	TRBJ1-2	13	NA	TGTGCCAGCAGCTCGCCGGGAAACTATGGCTACACCTTC	CASSSPGNYGYTF
TRBV27	NA	TRBJ2-1	13	NA	TGTGCCAGCAGTTTATCGAGTTACAATGAGCAGTTCTTC	CASSLSSYNEQFF
TRBV6-5	TRBD1	TRBJ1-4	13	many	TGTGCCAGCACCGTGACAGGGGCGGTAAAACTGTTTTTT	CASTVTGAVKLFF
TRBV2	NA	TRBJ2-1	15	few	TGTGCCAGCAGAGGGACACCCACTTTTTACAATGAGCAGTTCTTC	CASRGTPTFYNEQFF
TRBV7-3	NA	TRBJ2-1	16	NA	TGTGCCAGCAGCCCCCGAGCGGTACAAGCCAGCAGTGAGCAGTTCTTC	CASSPRAVQASSEQFF
TRBV7-9	NA	TRBJ1-5	13	once	TGTGCCAGCAGCTTAGGCGGGTATCAGCCCCAGCATTTT	CASSLGGYQPQHF
TRBV5-4	TRBD1	TRBJ2-3	14	NA	TGTGCCAGCAGCTATCCTGGGACAGTCAATACGCAGTATTTT	CASSYPGTVNTQYF
TRBV6-2/TRBV6-3	NA	TRBJ1-5	18	once	TGTGCCAGCAGTTACGATCCTTCTCCCGGGGTGGATAATCAGCCCCAGCATTTT	CASSYDPSPGVDNQPQHF
TRBV28	TRBD1	TRBJ1-1	14	NA	TGTGCCAGCAGTTTAAACAGGGGGGACACTGAAGCTTTCTTT	CASSLNRGDTEAFF
TRBV7-8	NA	TRBJ2-7	13	NA	TGTGCCAGCAGCTTAGCCCTTTCCTACGAGCAGTACTTC	CASSLALSYEQYF
TRBV19	TRBD2	TRBJ2-6	18	NA	TGTGCCAGTAGTATTCCTAGCGGGCTAAGCTCTGGGGCCAACGTCCTGACTTTC	CASSIPSGLSSGANVLTF
TRBV25-1	NA	TRBJ1-1	14	NA	TGTGCCAGCAGTGAATTTAGCGGGAACACTGAAGCTTTCTTT	CASSEFSGNTEAFF
TRBV6-4	NA	TRBJ1-1	13	NA	TGTGCCAGCAGTCTGGGAAGCGGAACTGAAGCTTTCTTT	CASSLGSGTEAFF
TRBV7-7	TRBD2	TRBJ2-7	15	few	TGTGCTAGCAGCTTAGACCTAGCGGGAGACTACGAGCAGTACTTC	CASSLDLAGDYEQYF
TRBV29-1	TRBD2	TRBJ2-7	14	NA	TGCAGCGTCCGAGCGGGAGGCCTCCACACCGAGCAGTACTTC	CSVRAGGLHTEQYF
TRBV7-3	TRBD1	TRBJ1-2	13	many	TGTGCCAGCAGCTTGGGACAGGGCATTGGCTACACCTTC	CASSLGQGIGYTF
TRBV7-2	TRBD1	TRBJ2-3	13	many	TGTGCCAGCAGCTCGACAGGGGCAGATACGCAGTATTTT	CASSSTGADTQYF
TRBV3-1/TRBV3-2	TRBD2	TRBJ2-2	15	NA	TGTGCCAGCAGAACTAGCGGGACCTACACCGGGGAGCTGTTTTTT	CASRTSGTYTGELFF
TRBV27	NA	TRBJ2-5	11	NA	TGTGCCAGCAGTTCTAGCATGGCCCAGTACTTC	CASSSSMAQYF
TRBV7-8	TRBD1	TRBJ2-3	14	NA	TGTGCCAGCAGCTTAGCTACAGGGGCAGATACGCAGTATTTT	CASSLATGADTQYF
TRBV7-3	TRBD1	TRBJ2-2	17	NA	TGTGCCAGCAGCGATCCACGGACAGGGGGTGGAACCGGGGAGCTGTTTTTT	CASSDPRTGGGTGELFF
TRBV30	TRBD1	TRBJ1-1	14	once	TGTGCCTGGAGTTCAGGGGGGTCGTGGTCTGAAGCTTTCTTT	CAWSSGGSWSEAFF
TRBV12-5	TRBD1	TRBJ2-1	15	few	TGTGCTAGTGGTTTGGGACAGGGAATAGGCAATGAGCAGTTCTTC	CASGLGQGIGNEQFF
TRBV15	NA	TRBJ2-6	15	NA	TGTGCCACCAGCAGAGCGTCCTCTGGGGCCAACGTCCTGACTTTC	CATSRASSGANVLTF
TRBV28	NA	TRBJ1-5	14	NA	TGTGCCAGCAGTTTATCAGGGGGCAATCAGCCCCAGCATTTT	CASSLSGGNQPQHF
TRBV3-1/TRBV3-2	NA	TRBJ1-2	15	NA	TGTGCCAGCAGCCTAAGAGCGCGAGGGGGAGATGGCTACACCTTC	CASSLRARGGDGYTF
TRBV5-1	NA	TRBJ1-1	14	NA	TGCGCCAGCAGCTTAGGCCAGGGGAGGGCTGAAGCTTTCTTT	CASSLGQGRAEAFF
TRBV2	NA	TRBJ1-5	13	once	TGTGCCAGCAGTGTCAGGGGCGATCAGCCCCAGCATTTT	CASSVRGDQPQHF
TRBV7-3	TRBD2	TRBJ2-1	15	NA	TGTGCCAGCAGCTTCTCGGGGCGGGAGGCCAATGAGCAGTTCTTC	CASSFSGREANEQFF
TRBV3-1/TRBV3-2	TRBD1	TRBJ2-2	13	once	TGTGCCAGCAGCCGACAGGGTATCGGGGAGCTGTTTTTT	CASSRQGIGELFF
TRBV18	NA	TRBJ1-2	15	few	TGTGCCAGCTCACCCCCCGTGGAGTCTAACTATGGCTACACCTTC	CASSPPVESNYGYTF
TRBV2	NA	TRBJ2-7	15	NA	TGTGCCAGCAAAGAGGGCGGAGGGTTCGGCTACGAGCAGTACTTC	CASKEGGGFGYEQYF
TRBV5-1	TRBD1	TRBJ1-1	16	NA	TGCGCCAGCAGCTTCCGGGACAGGGCTCTAAACACTGAAGCTTTCTTT	CASSFRDRALNTEAFF
TRBV27	TRBD1	TRBJ1-2	13	NA	TGTGCCAGCAGTTTCCAGGGGGCGCAGGGCTACACCTTC	CASSFQGAQGYTF
TRBV4-2	NA	TRBJ1-5	15	NA	TGTGCCAGCAGCCAAGATGGCCAGATCGATCAGCCCCAGCATTTT	CASSQDGQIDQPQHF
TRBV19	TRBD1	TRBJ2-5	14	NA	TGTGCCAGTAGTCCCTACGACAGGGAAGAGACCCAGTACTTC	CASSPYDREETQYF
TRBV6-5	TRBD1	TRBJ1-5	14	NA	TGTGCCAGCAGCTCCGGGACAGGGGTTCAGCCCCAGCATTTT	CASSSGTGVQPQHF
TRBV5-1	NA	TRBJ2-1	17	few	TGCGCCAGCAGCTTGGCAGACAGTAGCGGCTTCAACAATGAGCAGTTCTTC	CASSLADSSGFNNEQFF
TRBV9	TRBD1	TRBJ1-5	14	NA	TGTGCCAGCAGCCGTGGACAGGGTAATCAGCCCCAGCATTTT	CASSRGQGNQPQHF
TRBV27	TRBD1	TRBJ1-1	19	once	TGTGCCAGCAGTTCGGGACAGGGCGAAGATACGGGCCCGAACACTGAAGCTTTCTTT	CASSSGQGEDTGPNTEAFF